This TCR beta chain was identified in a study of blood T cell repertoires in COVID-19. Germline CDR1 SEHNR, CDR2 FQNEAQ (reference sequence). V lost 4 bases and J lost 4; bases outside the gene matches: 9. The CDR3 totals 16 residues. Only one count was recorded for this clone. Some clones are missing from TCRdb's copy, which holds only in-frame ones; the method was immunoSEQ multiplex PCR. The table lists under 350,000 clones, approximately 86% of them singletons. The V and J genes are TRBV7-9 and TRBJ2-5, with 10 bases aligning to TRBD1. This receptor was taken from a man in his 70s with acute or convalescent COVID-19. The source material was peripheral blood. The CDR3 loop reads CASSSTETGGLETQYF. Here the CDR3 DNA reads TGTGCCAGCAGCTCGACCGAGACAGGGGGCCTAGAGACCCAGTACTTC.